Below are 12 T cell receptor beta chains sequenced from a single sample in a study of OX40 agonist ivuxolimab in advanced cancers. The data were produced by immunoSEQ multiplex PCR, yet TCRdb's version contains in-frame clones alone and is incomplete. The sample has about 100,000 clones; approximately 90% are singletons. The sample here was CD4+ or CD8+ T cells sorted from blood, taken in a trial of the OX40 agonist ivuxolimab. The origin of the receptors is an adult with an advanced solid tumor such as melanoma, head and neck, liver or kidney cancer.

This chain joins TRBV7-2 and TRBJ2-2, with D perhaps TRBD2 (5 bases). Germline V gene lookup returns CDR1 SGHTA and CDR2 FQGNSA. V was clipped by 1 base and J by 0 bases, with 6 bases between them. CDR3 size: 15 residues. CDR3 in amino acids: CASSLGRSNTGELFF. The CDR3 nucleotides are TGTGCCAGCAGCTTAGGGAGGTCGAACACCGGGGAGCTGTTTTTT.

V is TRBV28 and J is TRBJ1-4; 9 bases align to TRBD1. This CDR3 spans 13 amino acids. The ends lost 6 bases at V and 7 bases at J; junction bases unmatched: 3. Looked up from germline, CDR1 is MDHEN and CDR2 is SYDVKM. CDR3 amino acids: CASRGDRAEKLFF. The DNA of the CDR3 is TGTGCCAGCAGGGGGGACAGGGCTGAAAAACTGTTTTTT.

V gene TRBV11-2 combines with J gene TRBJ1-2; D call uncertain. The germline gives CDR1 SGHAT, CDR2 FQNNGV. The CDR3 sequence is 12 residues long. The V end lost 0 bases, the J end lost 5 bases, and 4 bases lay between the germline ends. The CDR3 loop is CASSLEIYGYTF. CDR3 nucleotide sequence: TGTGCCAGCAGCTTAGAGATATATGGCTACACCTTC.

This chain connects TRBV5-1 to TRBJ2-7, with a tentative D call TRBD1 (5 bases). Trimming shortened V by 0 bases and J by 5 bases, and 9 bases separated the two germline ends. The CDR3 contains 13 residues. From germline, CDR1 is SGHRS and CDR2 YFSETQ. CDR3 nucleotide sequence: TGCGCCAGCAGCTTGGGACAGATCGACGAGCAGTACTTC. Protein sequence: CASSLGQIDEQYF.

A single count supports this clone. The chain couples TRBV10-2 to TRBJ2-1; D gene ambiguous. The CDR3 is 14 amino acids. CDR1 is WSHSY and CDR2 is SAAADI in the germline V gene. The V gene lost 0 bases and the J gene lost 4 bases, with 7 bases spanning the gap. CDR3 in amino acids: CASSESTFYNEQFF. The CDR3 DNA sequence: TGCGCCAGCAGTGAGTCGACTTTTTACAATGAGCAGTTCTTC.

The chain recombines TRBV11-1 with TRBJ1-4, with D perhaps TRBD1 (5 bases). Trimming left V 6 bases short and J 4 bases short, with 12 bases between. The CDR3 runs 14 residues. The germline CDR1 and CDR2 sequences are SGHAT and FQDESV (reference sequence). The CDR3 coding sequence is TGTGCCAGCAGTACCGGGACGGGTAATGAAAAACTGTTTTTT. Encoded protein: CASSTGTGNEKLFF.

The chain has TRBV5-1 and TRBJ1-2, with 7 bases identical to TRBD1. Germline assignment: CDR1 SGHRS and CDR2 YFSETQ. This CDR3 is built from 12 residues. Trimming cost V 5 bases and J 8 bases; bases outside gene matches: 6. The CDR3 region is CASSGTEKGYTF. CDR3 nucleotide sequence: TGCGCCAGCAGTGGGACAGAGAAGGGCTACACCTTC.

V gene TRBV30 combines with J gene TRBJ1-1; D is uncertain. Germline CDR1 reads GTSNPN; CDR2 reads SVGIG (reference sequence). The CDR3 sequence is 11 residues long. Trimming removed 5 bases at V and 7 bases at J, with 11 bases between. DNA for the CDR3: TGTGCCTGGCGAACTACCTTTGAAGCTTTCTTT. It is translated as CAWRTTFEAFF.

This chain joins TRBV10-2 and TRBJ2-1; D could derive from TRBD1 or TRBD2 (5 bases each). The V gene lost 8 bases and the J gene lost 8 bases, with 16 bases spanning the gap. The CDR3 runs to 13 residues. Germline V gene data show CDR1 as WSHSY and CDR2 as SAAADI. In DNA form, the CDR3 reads TGCGCCAGCCACAGCACTAGGGGCGATGAGCAGTTCTTC. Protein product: CASHSTRGDEQFF.

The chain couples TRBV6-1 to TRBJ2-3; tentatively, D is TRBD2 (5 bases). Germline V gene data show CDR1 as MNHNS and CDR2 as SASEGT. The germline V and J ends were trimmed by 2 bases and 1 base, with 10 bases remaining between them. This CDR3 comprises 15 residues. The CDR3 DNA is TGTGCCAGCAGTGAAACGGGGTGGGGCACAGATACGCAGTATTTT. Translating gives CASSETGWGTDTQYF.

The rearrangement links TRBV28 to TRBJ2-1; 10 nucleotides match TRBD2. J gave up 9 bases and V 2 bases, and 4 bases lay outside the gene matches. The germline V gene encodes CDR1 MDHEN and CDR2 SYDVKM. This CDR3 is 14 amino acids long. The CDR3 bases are TGTGCCAGCAGTTTAGAACTAGCGGGAAGTGAGCAGTTCTTC. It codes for CASSLELAGSEQFF.

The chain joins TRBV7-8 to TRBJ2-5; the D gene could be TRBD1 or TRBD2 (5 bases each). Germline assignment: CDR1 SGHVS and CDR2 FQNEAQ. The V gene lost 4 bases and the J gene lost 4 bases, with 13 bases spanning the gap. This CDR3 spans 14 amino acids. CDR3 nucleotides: TGTGCCAGCAGCTACGGGACGGGTCGAGAGACCCAGTACTTC. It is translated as CASSYGTGRETQYF.